Below, 18 T cell receptor beta chains from the same sample are listed, as sequenced in a study of control samples from healthy donors and cancer patients. Generated by immunoSEQ multiplex PCR, the TCRdb table keeps only in-frame clones and is missing some. The repertoire includes around 150,000 clones, over 95% of them detected once, and 1% sits in the top ten. Specimen: blood. These receptors all stem from a young woman in good health.

The V call is TRBV7-2, the J call TRBJ1-2; 8 nucleotides line up with TRBD1. This CDR3 region has 14 residues. With 1 base clipped from V and 4 bases from J, the junction kept 2 bases outside the gene matches. Germline values: CDR1 SGHTA, CDR2 FQGNSA. CDR3 loop: CASSLGTGFYGYTF. The CDR3 bases are TGTGCCAGCAGCTTAGGGACAGGGTTCTATGGCTACACCTTC.

The chain links TRBV9 to TRBJ1-5, with a weak D call TRBD1 (5 bases). The germline CDR1 and CDR2 sequences are SGDLS and YYNGEE. Trimming removed 0 bases at V and 0 bases at J, with 7 bases between. This CDR3 has 15 residues. The CDR3 region is CASSVAGLSNQPQHF. For the CDR3, the DNA is TGTGCCAGCAGCGTAGCAGGGCTTAGCAATCAGCCCCAGCATTTT.

The chain recombines TRBV6-5 with TRBJ2-7, with unresolved D. Deletions cut 2 bases from V and 6 bases from J, with 11 bases between. This CDR3 comprises 13 residues. CDR1 and CDR2 (germline): MNHEY, SVGAGI. In DNA, the CDR3 is TGTGCCAGCAGTTACGTTGGTCCGGGCGAGCAGTACTTC. Translation: CASSYVGPGEQYF.

The chain joins TRBV27 to TRBJ1-1; TRBD1 is a possible D gene (6 bases). The germline gives CDR1 MNHEY, CDR2 SMNVEV (reference sequence). Trimming shortened V by 8 bases and J by 0 bases, and 25 bases separated the two germline ends. The CDR3 runs 18 residues. CDR3 nucleotides: TGTGCCAGCTCCATAGGGGGGACTTCTTACCGATTGAACACTGAAGCTTTCTTT. Amino acids: CASSIGGTSYRLNTEAFF.

This clone was observed once. The chain links TRBV21-1 to TRBJ2-7. TRBV21-1 is tagged as a pseudogene. The CDR3 is 14 residues long. CDR3 protein: CASSPPGRGHEQYF. CDR3 coding DNA: TGTGCCAGCAGCCCCCCGGGTCGGGGGCACGAGCAGTACTTC.

The chain recombines TRBV7-6 with TRBJ1-2; TRBD1 aligns across 8 bases. CDR1 is SGHVS, CDR2 FNYEAQ, per germline. The trim removed 3 bases at V and 8 bases at J, leaving 14 bases unmatched. CDR3 length: 16 amino acids. This CDR3 is CASSFPSSDRGDGYTF. CDR3 nucleotide sequence: TGTGCCAGCAGCTTCCCCAGCAGTGACAGGGGTGACGGCTACACCTTC.

The CDR3 loop reads CASSKRDRLNTEAFF. The CDR3 DNA is TGTGCCAGCAGTAAGAGGGATCGACTGAACACTGAAGCTTTCTTT. The genes are TRBV7-9 and TRBJ1-1; D gene unclear. The CDR3 contains 15 residues. The V and J ends lost 6 bases and 0 bases respectively, with 14 bases between them. Germline-derived CDR1 and CDR2 are SEHNR and FQNEAQ (reference sequence).

The chain has TRBV2 and TRBJ2-1; 9 bases align to TRBD2. CDR1 is SNHLY and CDR2 is FYNNEI in the germline V gene. Losses at the gene ends were 7 bases for V and 2 bases for J; bases not matched to a gene: 6. The CDR3 extends over 15 amino acids. The CDR3 reads CASKETSGPYNEQFF. In nucleotides, the CDR3 is TGTGCCAGCAAGGAGACTAGCGGTCCCTACAATGAGCAGTTCTTC.

The table lists this clone with a count of one. The genes are TRBV5-1 and TRBJ2-1; tentative D call: TRBD1 (5 bases). The CDR3 runs 15 residues. Trimming left V 1 base short and J 5 bases short, with 13 bases between. Germline CDR1 is SGHRS and CDR2 is YFSETQ. CDR3 sequence (DNA): TGCGCCAGCAGCTTGCTCCCAGGGTTCCACAATGAGCAGTTCTTC. Protein product: CASSLLPGFHNEQFF.

V gene TRBV29-1 combines with J gene TRBJ2-1; the match to TRBD2 covers 7 bases. The CDR3 is 13 residues long. The trim removed 5 bases at V and 3 bases at J, leaving 4 bases unmatched. Germline V gives CDR1 SQVTM, CDR2 ANQGSEA. The CDR3 here is CSVWGGVYNEQFF. CDR3 DNA sequence: TGCAGCGTTTGGGGGGGAGTCTACAATGAGCAGTTCTTC.

The V gene is TRBV18, the J gene TRBJ1-3; 7 bases are shared with TRBD1. From germline, CDR1 is KGHSH and CDR2 LQKENI. V shed 3 bases and J 0 bases; nucleotides not matched to a gene: 5. This CDR3 has 16 amino acids. The DNA of the CDR3 is TGTGCCAGCTCACCCCGGGACAGAAGCTCTGGAAACACCATATATTTT. Its translation: CASSPRDRSSGNTIYF.

The chain employs TRBV6-1 and TRBJ1-1; D is uncertain. Trimming shortened V by 2 bases and J by 4 bases, and 14 bases separated the two germline ends. Germline CDR1 and CDR2: MNHNS and SASEGT. The length of the CDR3 is 15 residues. CDR3 residues: CASSENSGEATEAFF. The CDR3 bases are TGTGCCAGCAGTGAAAATTCCGGGGAAGCCACTGAAGCTTTCTTT.

The J gene is TRBJ2-1, the V gene TRBV12-5; the match to TRBD2 covers 16 bases. V was pared by 3 bases and J by 0 bases, with 2 bases of the junction left unmatched. Per the germline V gene, CDR1 is LGHNT and CDR2 is FRNRAP. The CDR3 consists of 18 residues. CDR3 nucleotide sequence: TGTGCTAGTGGTTTTGGGACTAGCGGGGGGGCCTCCTACAATGAGCAGTTCTTC. This translates into CASGFGTSGGASYNEQFF.

The chain links TRBV3-1 (or the pseudogene TRBV3-2) to TRBJ2-7; unclear D gene. In germline, CDR1 is LGHDT, CDR2 YNNKEL (reference sequence). Trimming took off 8 bases at V and 2 bases at J, with 13 bases between the two ends. The CDR3 sequence is 13 residues long. As DNA, the CDR3 is TGTGCCAGCGGGTCCTATAGTGCCTACGAGCAGTACTTC. It codes for CASGSYSAYEQYF.

The gene calls are TRBV11-2 and TRBJ1-5; TRBD1 might be the D (5 bases). Trimming left V 4 bases short and J 7 bases short, with 11 bases between. This CDR3 spans 13 amino acids. Germline V gene data show CDR1 as SGHAT and CDR2 as FQNNGV. The CDR3 protein is CASSWDSLQPQHF. CDR3 DNA: TGTGCCAGCAGCTGGGACTCCTTGCAGCCCCAGCATTTT.

The chain employs TRBV4-2 and TRBJ2-2; the D gene is possibly TRBD1 (5 bases). Trimming took off 1 base at V and 3 bases at J, with 9 bases between the two ends. This CDR3 has 15 residues. Per germline, CDR1 LGHNA and CDR2 YNFKEQ. The chain's CDR3 is CASSQVPRDTGELFF. Written as DNA, the CDR3 is TGTGCCAGCAGCCAAGTCCCCAGGGACACCGGGGAGCTGTTTTTT.

This chain uses TRBV16 with TRBJ1-1; no firm D call. CDR1 KGHSY and CDR2 FQNENV come from the germline V gene. The CDR3 consists of 14 residues. Trimming cost V 0 bases and J 1 base, with 6 bases left between them. CDR3 bases: TGTGCCAGCAGCCAATCGGTTGGGAACACTGAAGCTTTCTTT. Translated: CASSQSVGNTEAFF.

J is TRBJ1-2 and V is TRBV2, with 8 bases fitting TRBD1. CDR1 SNHLY and CDR2 FYNNEI come from the germline V gene. The CDR3 consists of 14 residues. Trimming removed 6 bases from V and 3 bases from J; junction bases left unmatched: 6. The CDR3 DNA sequence: TGTGCCAGCAGGGCGGACAGGGCTTACTATGGCTACACCTTC. Translated, it gives CASRADRAYYGYTF.